This paragraph covers one T cell receptor (beta chain) sequence. This entry comes from a study of blood T cell repertoires in COVID-19. Study as a whole: Sources were T cells, B-cell-depleted T cells, or PBMCs; the material itself was cDNA or gDNA.

Some clones are missing from TCRdb's copy, which holds only in-frame ones; the method was immunoSEQ multiplex PCR. Altogether 200,000 to 300,000 clones are present, around four fifths being singletons, with the ten largest covering around 4.2%. Trimming cost V 2 bases and J 2 bases, with 6 bases left between them. Per germline, CDR1 MNHEY and CDR2 SVGAGI. There are 14 residues in the CDR3. Sequences were obtained from peripheral blood. This sequence joins TRBV6-5 and TRBJ2-2; D unclear. The origin of this receptor is a man aged 60 to 69 with acute or convalescent COVID-19. CDR3 region: CASSYLRNTGELFF. Here the CDR3 DNA reads TGTGCCAGCAGTTACCTACGTAACACCGGGGAGCTGTTTTTT.